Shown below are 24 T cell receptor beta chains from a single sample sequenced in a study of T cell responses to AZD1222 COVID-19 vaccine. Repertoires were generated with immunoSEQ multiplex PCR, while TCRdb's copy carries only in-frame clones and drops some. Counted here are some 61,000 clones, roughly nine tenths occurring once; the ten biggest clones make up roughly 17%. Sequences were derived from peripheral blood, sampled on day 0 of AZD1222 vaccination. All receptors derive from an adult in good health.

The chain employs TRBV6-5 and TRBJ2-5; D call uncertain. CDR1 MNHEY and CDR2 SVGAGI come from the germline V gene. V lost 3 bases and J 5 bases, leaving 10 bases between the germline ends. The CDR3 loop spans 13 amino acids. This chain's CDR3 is CASSYLSRETQYF. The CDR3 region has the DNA TGTGCCAGCAGTTATTTGTCCAGGGAGACCCAGTACTTC.

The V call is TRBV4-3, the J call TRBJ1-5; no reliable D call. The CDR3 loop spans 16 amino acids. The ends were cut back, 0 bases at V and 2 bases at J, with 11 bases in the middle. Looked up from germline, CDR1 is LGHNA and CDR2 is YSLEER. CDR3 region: CASSQDLGIGNQPQHF. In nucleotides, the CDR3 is TGCGCCAGCAGCCAAGATTTGGGAATCGGCAATCAGCCCCAGCATTTT.

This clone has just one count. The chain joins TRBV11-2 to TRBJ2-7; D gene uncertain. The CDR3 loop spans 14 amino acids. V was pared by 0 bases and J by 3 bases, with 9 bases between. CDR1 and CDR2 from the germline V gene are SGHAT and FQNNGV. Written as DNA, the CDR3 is TGTGCCAGCAGCTTAGAAGGAGCTGGCTACGAGCAGTACTTC. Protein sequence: CASSLEGAGYEQYF.

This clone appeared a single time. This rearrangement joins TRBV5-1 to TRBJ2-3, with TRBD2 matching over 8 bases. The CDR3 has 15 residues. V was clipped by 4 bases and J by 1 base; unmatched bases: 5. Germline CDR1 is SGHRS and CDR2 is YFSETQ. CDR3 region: CASSPGLAGTDTQYF. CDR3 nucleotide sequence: TGCGCCAGCAGCCCCGGACTAGCCGGCACAGATACGCAGTATTTT. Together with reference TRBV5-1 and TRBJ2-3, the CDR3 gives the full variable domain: KAGVTQTPRYLIKTRGQQVTLSCSPISGHRSVSWYQQTPGQGLQFLFEYFSETQRNKGNFPGRFSGRQFSNSRSEMNVSTLELGDSALYLCASSPGLAGTDTQYFGPGTRLTVL.

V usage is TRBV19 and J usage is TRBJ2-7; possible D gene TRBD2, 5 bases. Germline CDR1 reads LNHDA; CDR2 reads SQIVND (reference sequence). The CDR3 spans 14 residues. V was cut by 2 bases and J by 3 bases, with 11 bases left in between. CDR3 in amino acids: CASSIRGRIYEQYF. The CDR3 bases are TGTGCCAGTAGTATACGGGGTAGGATCTACGAGCAGTACTTC.

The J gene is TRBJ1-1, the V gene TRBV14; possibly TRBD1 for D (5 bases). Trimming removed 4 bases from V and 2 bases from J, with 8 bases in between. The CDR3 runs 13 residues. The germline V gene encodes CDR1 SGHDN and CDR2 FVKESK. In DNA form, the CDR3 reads TGTGCCAGCAGCCGGGGACCCAACACTGAAGCTTTCTTT. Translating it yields CASSRGPNTEAFF.

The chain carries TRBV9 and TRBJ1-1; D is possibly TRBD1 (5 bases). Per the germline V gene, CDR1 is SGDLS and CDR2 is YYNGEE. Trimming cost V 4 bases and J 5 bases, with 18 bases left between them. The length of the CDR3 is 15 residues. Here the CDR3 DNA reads TGTGCCAGCAGCCCCACCGGGGGGTCGACTACTGAAGCTTTCTTT. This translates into CASSPTGGSTTEAFF.

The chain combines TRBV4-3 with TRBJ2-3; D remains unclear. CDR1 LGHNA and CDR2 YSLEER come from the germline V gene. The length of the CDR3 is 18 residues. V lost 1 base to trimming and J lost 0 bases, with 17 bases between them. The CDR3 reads CASSQVYSLFSSTDTQYF. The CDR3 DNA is TGCGCCAGCAGCCAAGTCTACAGCCTATTTTCTAGCACAGATACGCAGTATTTT.

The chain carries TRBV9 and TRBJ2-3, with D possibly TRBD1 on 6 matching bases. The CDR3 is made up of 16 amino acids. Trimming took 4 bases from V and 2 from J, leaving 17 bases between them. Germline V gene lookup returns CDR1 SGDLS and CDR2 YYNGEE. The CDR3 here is CASSPSPRTVTDTQYF. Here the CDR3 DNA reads TGTGCCAGCAGCCCGAGCCCGCGGACAGTCACAGATACGCAGTATTTT.

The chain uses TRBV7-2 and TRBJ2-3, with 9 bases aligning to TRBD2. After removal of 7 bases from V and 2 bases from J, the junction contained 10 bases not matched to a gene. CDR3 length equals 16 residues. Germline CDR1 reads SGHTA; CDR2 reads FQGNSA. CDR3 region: CASKQLSGGLTDTQYF. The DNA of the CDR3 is TGTGCCAGCAAGCAACTTAGCGGGGGCCTCACAGATACGCAGTATTTT.

The CDR3 coding sequence is TGTGCCAGCAGCCACCAGGGAATTACTGAAGCTTTCTTT. It specifies CASSHQGITEAFF. The chain joins TRBV3-1 (or the pseudogene TRBV3-2) to TRBJ1-1; perhaps TRBD1 as D (5 bases). Trimming cost V 3 bases and J 5 bases, with 10 bases left between them. Looked up from germline, CDR1 is LGHDT and CDR2 is YNNKEL (reference sequence). The CDR3 runs 13 residues.

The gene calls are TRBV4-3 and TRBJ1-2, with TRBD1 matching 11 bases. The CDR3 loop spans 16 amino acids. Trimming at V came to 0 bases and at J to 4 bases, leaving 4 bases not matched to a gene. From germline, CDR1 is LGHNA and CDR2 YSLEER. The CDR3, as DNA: TGCGCCAGCAGCCAAGATCTGGGACAGGGGGGCTATGGCTACACCTTC. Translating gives CASSQDLGQGGYGYTF.

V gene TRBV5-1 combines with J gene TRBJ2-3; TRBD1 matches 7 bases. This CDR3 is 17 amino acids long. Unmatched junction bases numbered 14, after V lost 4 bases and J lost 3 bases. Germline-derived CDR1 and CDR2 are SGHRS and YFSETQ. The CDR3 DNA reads TGCGCCAGCAGCACGGGACAGTCCTATGGGGGAACAGATACGCAGTATTTT. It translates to CASSTGQSYGGTDTQYF.

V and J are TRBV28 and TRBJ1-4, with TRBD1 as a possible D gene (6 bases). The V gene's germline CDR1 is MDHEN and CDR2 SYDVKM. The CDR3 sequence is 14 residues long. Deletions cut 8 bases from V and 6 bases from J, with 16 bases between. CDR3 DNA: TGTGCCAGCGGGTTAGGGGGAGGAGATGAAAAACTGTTTTTT. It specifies CASGLGGGDEKLFF.

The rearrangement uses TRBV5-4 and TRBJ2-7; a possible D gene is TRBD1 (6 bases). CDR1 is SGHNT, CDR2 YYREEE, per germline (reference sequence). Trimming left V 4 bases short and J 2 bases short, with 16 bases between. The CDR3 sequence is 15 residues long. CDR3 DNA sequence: TGTGCCAGCAGCCATTCACAGGGTTCCACCTACGAGCAGTACTTC. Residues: CASSHSQGSTYEQYF. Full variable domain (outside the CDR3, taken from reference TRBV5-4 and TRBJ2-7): ETGVTQSPTHLIKTRGQQVTLRCSSQSGHNTVSWYQQALGQGPQFIFQYYREEENGRGNFPPRFSGLQFPNYSSELNVNALELDDSALYLCASSHSQGSTYEQYFGPGTRLTVT.

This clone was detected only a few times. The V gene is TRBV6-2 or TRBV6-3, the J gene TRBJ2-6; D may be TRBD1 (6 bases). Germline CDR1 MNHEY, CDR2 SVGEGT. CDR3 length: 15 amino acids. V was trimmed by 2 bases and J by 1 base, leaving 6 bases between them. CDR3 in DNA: TGTGCCAGCAGTTACCAGGGGTCTGGGGCCAACGTCCTGACTTTC. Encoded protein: CASSYQGSGANVLTF.

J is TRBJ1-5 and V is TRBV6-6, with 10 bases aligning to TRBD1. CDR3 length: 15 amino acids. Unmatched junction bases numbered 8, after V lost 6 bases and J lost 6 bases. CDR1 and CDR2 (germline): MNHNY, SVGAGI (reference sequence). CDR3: CASRVGQGHGQPQHF. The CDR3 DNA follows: TGTGCCAGCAGGGTGGGACAGGGGCACGGTCAGCCCCAGCATTTT.

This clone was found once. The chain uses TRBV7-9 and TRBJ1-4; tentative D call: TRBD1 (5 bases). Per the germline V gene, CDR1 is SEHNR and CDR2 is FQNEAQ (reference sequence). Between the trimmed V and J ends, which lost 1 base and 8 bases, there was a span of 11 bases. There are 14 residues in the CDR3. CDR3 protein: CASSLGQGWEKLFF. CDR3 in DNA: TGTGCCAGCAGCTTAGGTCAGGGCTGGGAAAAACTGTTTTTT.

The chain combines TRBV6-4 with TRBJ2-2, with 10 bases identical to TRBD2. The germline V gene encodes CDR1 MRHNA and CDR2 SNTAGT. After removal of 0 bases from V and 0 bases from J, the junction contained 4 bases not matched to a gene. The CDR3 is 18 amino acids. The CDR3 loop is CASSDSGSGGPNTGELFF. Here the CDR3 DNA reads TGTGCCAGCAGTGACTCTGGTAGCGGGGGGCCGAACACCGGGGAGCTGTTTTTT.

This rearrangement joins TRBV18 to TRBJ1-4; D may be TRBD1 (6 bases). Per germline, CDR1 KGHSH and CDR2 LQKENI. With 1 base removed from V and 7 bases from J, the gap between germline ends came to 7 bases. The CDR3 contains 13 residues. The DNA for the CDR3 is TGTGCCAGCTCACCACAGGGGGGTGAAAAACTGTTTTTT. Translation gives CASSPQGGEKLFF.

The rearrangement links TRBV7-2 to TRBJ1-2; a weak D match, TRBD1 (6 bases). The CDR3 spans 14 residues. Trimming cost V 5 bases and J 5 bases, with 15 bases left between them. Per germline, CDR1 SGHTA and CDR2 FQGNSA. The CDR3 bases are TGTGCCAGCAGCCCCGCCATGGACAGTTATGGCTACACCTTC. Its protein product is CASSPAMDSYGYTF.

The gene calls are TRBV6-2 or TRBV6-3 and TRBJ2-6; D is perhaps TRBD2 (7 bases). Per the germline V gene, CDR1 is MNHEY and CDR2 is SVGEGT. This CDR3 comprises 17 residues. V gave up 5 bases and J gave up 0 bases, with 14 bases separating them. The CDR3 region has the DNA TGTGCCAGCAGTGGGGGGGGCACCCTCTCTGGGGCCAACGTCCTGACTTTC. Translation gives CASSGGGTLSGANVLTF.

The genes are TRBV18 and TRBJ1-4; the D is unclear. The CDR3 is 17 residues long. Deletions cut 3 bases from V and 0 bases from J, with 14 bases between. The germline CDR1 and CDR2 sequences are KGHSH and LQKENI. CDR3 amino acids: CASSPEVAVATNEKLFF. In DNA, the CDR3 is TGTGCCAGCTCACCCGAGGTCGCGGTTGCAACTAATGAAAAACTGTTTTTT.

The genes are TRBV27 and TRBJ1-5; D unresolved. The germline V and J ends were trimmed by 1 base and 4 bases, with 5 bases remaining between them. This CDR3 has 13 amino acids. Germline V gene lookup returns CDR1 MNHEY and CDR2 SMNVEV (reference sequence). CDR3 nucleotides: TGTGCCAGCAGTTTATTTCCGAATCAGCCCCAGCATTTT. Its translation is CASSLFPNQPQHF.